This T cell receptor beta chain derives from a study of shared clonotypes between healthy human individuals. The protocol was immunoSEQ multiplex PCR, while the TCRdb copy is restricted to in-frame clones and leaves out a portion. The sample carries under 600,000 clones, 60% to 80% recorded once. Germline CDR1 SGHRS, CDR2 YFSETQ. Trimming cost V 0 bases and J 6 bases, with 10 bases left between them. The CDR3 runs to 13 residues. This clone was recorded only once. The sequenced sample consisted of PBMCs. The receptor's source is a woman between 35 and 50 years old in good health. Some clones in this sample may be carry-over from other donors' samples. The J gene is TRBJ2-7, the V gene TRBV5-1, with D maybe TRBD1 (6 bases). The CDR3 loop is CASSLARGSEQYF. CDR3 sequence (DNA): TGCGCCAGCAGCTTGGCTAGGGGGAGCGAGCAGTACTTC.